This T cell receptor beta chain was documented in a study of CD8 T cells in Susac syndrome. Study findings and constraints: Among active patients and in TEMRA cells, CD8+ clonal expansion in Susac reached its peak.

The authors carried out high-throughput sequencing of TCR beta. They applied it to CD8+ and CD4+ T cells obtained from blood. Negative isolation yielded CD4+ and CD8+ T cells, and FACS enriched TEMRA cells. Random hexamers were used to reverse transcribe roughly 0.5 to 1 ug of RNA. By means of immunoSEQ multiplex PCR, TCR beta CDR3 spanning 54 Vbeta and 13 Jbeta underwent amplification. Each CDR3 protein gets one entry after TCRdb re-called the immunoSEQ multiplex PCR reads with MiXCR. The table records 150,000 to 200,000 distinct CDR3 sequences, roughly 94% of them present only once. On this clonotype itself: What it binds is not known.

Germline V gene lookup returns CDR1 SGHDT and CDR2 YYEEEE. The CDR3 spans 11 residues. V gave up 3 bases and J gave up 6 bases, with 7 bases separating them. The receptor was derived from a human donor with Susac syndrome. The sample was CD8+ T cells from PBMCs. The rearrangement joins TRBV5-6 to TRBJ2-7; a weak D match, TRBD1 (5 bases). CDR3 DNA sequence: TGTGCCAGCAGCTCGACAGTCGAGCAGTACTTC. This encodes CASSSTVEQYF.